The 11 T cell receptor beta chains reported below all come from one sample, sequenced in a study of Tregs in tolerant kidney transplant recipients. Sequencing used immunoSEQ multiplex PCR; TCRdb keeps in-frame clones, though not all of them. The table lists under 80,000 clones, 80% to 90% of them singletons, with 2.1% in the top ten. Sequenced material: Tregs from blood, taken before the transplant. These receptor sequences come from a human donor who received a combined kidney and bone marrow transplant.

J is TRBJ1-1 and V is TRBV5-1; 9 bases are shared with TRBD1. CDR1 SGHRS and CDR2 YFSETQ come from the germline V gene. Unmatched junction bases numbered 9, after V lost 3 bases and J lost 0 bases. The CDR3 is made up of 17 amino acids. The CDR3 nucleotides read TGCGCCAGCAGCTCCTTAGGACAGGGGACCCTGAACACTGAAGCTTTCTTT. This codes for CASSSLGQGTLNTEAFF. The full variable domain, rest sourced from reference TRBV5-1 and TRBJ1-1, is KAGVTQTPRYLIKTRGQQVTLSCSPISGHRSVSWYQQTPGQGLQFLFEYFSETQRNKGNFPGRFSGRQFSNSRSEMNVSTLELGDSALYLCASSSLGQGTLNTEAFFGQGTRLTVV.

Remarks on this clone: At the DNA level, this CDR3 is encoded by other sequences in the same sample as well. The chain couples TRBV7-9 to TRBJ1-2, with a tentative D call TRBD1 (6 bases). The V end lost 5 bases, the J end lost 2 bases, and 9 bases lay between the germline ends. There are 13 residues in the CDR3. Germline CDR1 is SEHNR and CDR2 is FQNEAQ (reference sequence). CDR3 sequence: CASSPGQNYGYTF. CDR3 DNA sequence: TGTGCCAGCAGCCCTGGACAGAACTATGGCTACACCTTC.

V and J are TRBV11-3 and TRBJ2-1; 9 positions agree with TRBD2. From germline, CDR1 is SGHNT and CDR2 YENEEA. After removal of 5 bases from V and 4 bases from J, the junction contained 6 bases not matched to a gene. The CDR3 sequence is 15 residues long. The CDR3 coding sequence is TGTGCCAGCAGCAAATTAGCGGGAGCTTACAATGAGCAGTTCTTC. Translation: CASSKLAGAYNEQFF. Supplemented by reference TRBV11-3 and TRBJ2-1, the full variable domain reads EAGVVQSPRYKIIEKKQPVAFWCNPISGHNTLYWYLQNLGQGPELLIRYENEEAVDDSQLPKDRFSAERLKGVDSTLKIQPAELGDSAVYLCASSKLAGAYNEQFFGPGTRLTVL.

J is TRBJ2-3 and V is TRBV5-6; maybe TRBD2 (7 bases). Germline assignment: CDR1 SGHDT and CDR2 YYEEEE. Deletions cut 4 bases from V and 6 bases from J, with 18 bases between. This CDR3 spans 15 amino acids. The CDR3: CASSRGLADMDTQYF. CDR3 DNA sequence: TGTGCCAGCAGCCGGGGGCTAGCGGACATGGATACGCAGTATTTT.

This chain uses TRBV25-1 with TRBJ1-4, with D tentatively TRBD1 (6 bases). The ends were cut back, 5 bases at V and 4 bases at J, with 14 bases in the middle. This CDR3 region has 15 residues. Germline values: CDR1 MGHDK, CDR2 SYGVNS. As DNA, the CDR3 is TGTGCCAGCAGTCCATGGGACACCAATAATGAAAAACTGTTTTTT. Protein sequence: CASSPWDTNNEKLFF.

The V gene is TRBV5-6, the J gene TRBJ2-1; 7 positions agree with TRBD1. The CDR3 extends over 12 amino acids. J gave up 11 bases and V 4 bases, and 6 bases lay outside the gene matches. Germline CDR1 reads SGHDT; CDR2 reads YYEEEE. CDR3 residues: CASSLGQTQQFF. CDR3 nucleotide sequence: TGTGCCAGCAGCCTGGGACAGACCCAGCAGTTCTTC.

The CDR3 spells CASSSQVDQPQHF. The CDR3 coding sequence is TGTGCCAGCAGTTCCCAGGTCGATCAGCCCCAGCATTTT. The gene calls are TRBV6-5 and TRBJ1-5; D ambiguous. The V gene's germline CDR1 is MNHEY and CDR2 SVGAGI. Trimming took 4 bases from V and 5 from J, leaving 9 bases between them. The CDR3 contains 13 residues.

V gene TRBV28 combines with J gene TRBJ2-3, with D maybe TRBD1 (5 bases). CDR3 length: 13 residues. CDR1 MDHEN and CDR2 SYDVKM come from the germline V gene. V lost 11 bases to trimming and J lost 3 bases, with 15 bases between them. Written as DNA, the CDR3 is TGTGCCTCCTTCAACAGGCTTACAGATACGCAGTATTTT. Amino acids: CASFNRLTDTQYF.

The gene calls are TRBV6-5 and TRBJ1-2; the match to TRBD1 covers 8 bases. The CDR3 contains 15 residues. CDR1 is MNHEY, CDR2 SVGAGI, per germline. Trimming took 2 bases from V and 2 from J; bases not matched to a gene: 4. The CDR3 sequence is CASSYRGQGNYGYTF. DNA for the CDR3: TGTGCCAGCAGTTACCGTGGACAGGGCAACTATGGCTACACCTTC.

This chain connects TRBV19 to TRBJ1-1, with a weak D call TRBD1 (6 bases). Germline V gene data show CDR1 as LNHDA and CDR2 as SQIVND (reference sequence). The CDR3 is made up of 15 amino acids. V lost 4 bases and J 2 bases, leaving 14 bases between the germline ends. CDR3 region: CASSRPRGPNTEAFF. The CDR3 coding sequence is TGTGCCAGTAGTAGACCCAGGGGACCCAACACTGAAGCTTTCTTT.

Here the CDR3 DNA reads TGTGCCAGCAGCGCAGGGGACCGCCTAGCCAAAAACATTCAGTACTTC. It is translated as CASSAGDRLAKNIQYF. The gene calls are TRBV5-5 and TRBJ2-4, with a weak D call TRBD1 (6 bases). The V gene's germline CDR1 is SGHKS and CDR2 YYEKEE (reference sequence). This CDR3 comprises 16 residues. V lost 4 bases, J lost 0 bases, and 14 bases lay in between.